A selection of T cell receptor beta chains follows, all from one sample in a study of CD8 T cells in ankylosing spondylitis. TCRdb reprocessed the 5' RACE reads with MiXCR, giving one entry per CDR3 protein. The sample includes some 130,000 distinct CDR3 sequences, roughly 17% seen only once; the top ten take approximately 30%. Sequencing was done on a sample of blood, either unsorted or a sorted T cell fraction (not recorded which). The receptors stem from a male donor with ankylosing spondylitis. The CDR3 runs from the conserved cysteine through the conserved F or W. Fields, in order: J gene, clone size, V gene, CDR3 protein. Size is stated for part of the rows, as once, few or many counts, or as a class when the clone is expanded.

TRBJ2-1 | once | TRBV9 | CASSGKTQPPYNEQFF
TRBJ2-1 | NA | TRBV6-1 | CASSKASRTNEQFF
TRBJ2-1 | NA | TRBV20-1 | CSAVTRNPGKIYNEQFF
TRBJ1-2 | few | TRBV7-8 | CASSLHPNTVGYTF
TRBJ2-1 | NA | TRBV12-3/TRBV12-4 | CASSLEGSYNEQFF
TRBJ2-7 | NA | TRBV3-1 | CASSQWTGRSYEQYF
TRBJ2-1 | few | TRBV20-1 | CSAQTYNEQFF
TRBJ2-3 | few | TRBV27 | CASSSWEDTDTQYF
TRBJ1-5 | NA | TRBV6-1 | CASRNGRRNQPQHF
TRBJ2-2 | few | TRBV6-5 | CASSYSMIDSSNTGELFF
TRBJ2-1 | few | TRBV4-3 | CASSQAPGGYEQFF
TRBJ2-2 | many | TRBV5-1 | CASSLGWNTGELFF
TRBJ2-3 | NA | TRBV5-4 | CASTSLGGGTDTQYF
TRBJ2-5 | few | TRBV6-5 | CASSFLRGSSPETQYF
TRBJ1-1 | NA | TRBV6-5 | CASSYSLRGLNTEAFF